The 10 T cell receptor beta chains below all came from one sample that was sequenced in a study of response to subunit inactivated influenza vaccine. Using its own MiXCR run on the RT-PCR reads, TCRdb lists one record per CDR3 protein. This sample has more than 700,000 distinct CDR3 sequences, with about 20% found just once. The sample in question was PBMCs from blood, obtained 4 to 6 days after vaccination. All receptors come from a man aged 50 to 60 who received an inactivated influenza vaccine.

This chain connects TRBV21-1 to TRBJ1-2; the table's D call, TRBD1, has no DNA check behind it. TRBV21-1 is a listed pseudogene. This CDR3 comprises 16 residues. The CDR3 protein is CASSKDSQGLHYGYTF. The CDR3 region has the DNA TGTGCCAGCAGCAAAGATTCCCAGGGTCTCCACTATGGCTACACCTTC.

This chain joins TRBV11-1 and TRBJ2-7; D might be TRBD2 (6 bases). Germline CDR1 and CDR2: SGHAT and FQDESV (reference sequence). V was shortened by 5 bases and J by 4 bases, with 15 bases between the two germline ends. The CDR3 sequence is 14 residues long. The CDR3 region has the DNA TGTGCCAGCAGCACAAGGACTATCCCTTACGAGCAGTACTTC. Amino acid sequence: CASSTRTIPYEQYF. Filled out from reference TRBV11-1 and TRBJ2-7, the complete variable domain reads EAEVAQSPRYKITEKSQAVAFWCDPISGHATLYWYRQILGQGPELLVQFQDESVVDDSQLPKDRFSAERLKGVDSTLKIQPAELGDSAMYLCASSTRTIPYEQYFGPGTRLTVT.

This chain links TRBV18 with TRBJ2-2; D gene uncertain. The V gene's germline CDR1 is KGHSH and CDR2 LQKENI. V dropped 8 bases and J dropped 1 base, with 8 bases sitting between them. CDR3 length: 13 residues. The CDR3 bases are TGTGCCAGCGCTCAGAAGAACACCGGGGAGCTGTTTTTT. Encoded protein: CASAQKNTGELFF.

This clonotype was counted between two and nine times. The rearrangement links TRBV20-1 to TRBJ2-7; D unclear. Germline V gene sequence: CDR1 DFQATT, CDR2 SNEGSKA (reference sequence). CDR3 length equals 13 residues. Trimming removed 3 bases at V and 4 bases at J, with 13 bases between. CDR3 nucleotide sequence: TGCAGTGCTAGCCTTCTATTTGGGTACGAGCAGTACTTC. Its translation: CSASLLFGYEQYF.

This clonotype was seen ten or more times. The chain employs TRBV9 and TRBJ2-1; 8 positions agree with TRBD2. CDR3 length: 14 residues. Germline CDR1 SGDLS, CDR2 YYNGEE. The ends lost 4 bases at V and 4 bases at J; junction bases unmatched: 4. CDR3 loop: CASSPTSGYNEQFF. CDR3 sequence (DNA): TGTGCCAGCAGCCCCACTAGCGGATACAATGAGCAGTTCTTC.

This clonotype showed up just a few times. This chain uses TRBV6-1 with TRBJ1-2; D ambiguous. Germline loops: CDR1 MNHNS, CDR2 SASEGT. This CDR3 has 16 residues. The ends were cut back, 2 bases at V and 2 bases at J, with 15 bases in the middle. CDR3 nucleotide sequence: TGTGCCAGCAGTGAAAGTAGGACCGGCCTAAACTATGGCTACACCTTC. Protein product: CASSESRTGLNYGYTF.

Ten or more counts support this clonotype. In DNA form, the CDR3 reads TGCAGTGCTCCTAGGGGGAGTCCCCACAATGAGCAGTTCTTC. Amino acids: CSAPRGSPHNEQFF. The V and J genes are TRBV20-1 and TRBJ2-1; possibly TRBD1 for D (6 bases). Germline V gives CDR1 DFQATT, CDR2 SNEGSKA (reference sequence). This CDR3 region has 14 residues. The V gene lost 5 bases and the J gene lost 5 bases, with 16 bases spanning the gap.

There are a few counts of this clonotype. The chain uses TRBV9 and TRBJ2-2; TRBD2 agrees at 8 bases. Unmatched junction bases numbered 11, after V lost 4 bases and J lost 0 bases. CDR1 SGDLS and CDR2 YYNGEE come from the germline V gene. The CDR3 totals 18 residues. The CDR3 here is CASSPFPGSGANTGELFF. DNA of the CDR3: TGTGCCAGCAGCCCCTTCCCGGGTAGCGGGGCGAACACCGGGGAGCTGTTTTTT. The entire variable domain, with the rest obtained from reference TRBV9 and TRBJ2-2, is as follows: DSGVTQTPKHLITATGQRVTLRCSPRSGDLSVYWYQQSLDQGLQFLIQYYNGEERAKGNILERFSAQQFPDLHSELNLSSLELGDSALYFCASSPFPGSGANTGELFFGEGSRLTVL.

This clonotype was seen a handful of times. The chain has TRBV12-3 or TRBV12-4 and TRBJ1-2; D not resolved. The CDR3 sequence is 14 residues long. V was trimmed by 3 bases and J by 0 bases, leaving 8 bases between them. CDR3: CASSLVYSNYGYTF. CDR3 DNA sequence: TGTGCCAGCAGTTTGGTGTATTCTAACTATGGCTACACCTTC.

This clonotype occurred a few times. The rearrangement joins TRBV12-3 or TRBV12-4 to TRBJ2-7; D is uncertain. The CDR3 runs 13 residues. V lost 0 bases and J lost 4, with 7 bases in between. CDR3 DNA: TGTGCCAGCAGTTTAGCCCGGCGATACGAGCAGTACTTC. Protein: CASSLARRYEQYF.